This TCR beta chain was identified in a study of T-cell memory formation after mild COVID-19. Germline assignment: CDR1 SGHRS and CDR2 YFSETQ. V lost 4 bases and J lost 5, with 7 bases in between. The CDR3 has 11 amino acids. TCRdb re-derived calls from the 5' RACE reads in MiXCR, one entry per CDR3 protein. The data hold under 400,000 distinct CDR3 sequences, with around 27% observed a single time. The sequencing sample was made of PBMCs or a T cell subset sorted from them (not recorded which). The genes are TRBV5-1 and TRBJ2-7; D uncertain. This TCR came from an adult woman who had mild COVID-19 (a few samples of this study predate the infection). Cell type and time point are not known. CDR3 DNA: TGCGCCAGCAGCGTGGAGCACGAGCAGTACTTC. Protein sequence: CASSVEHEQYF.